The clone carrying this T cell receptor (beta chain) is medium-sized by share. The CDR3 runs 14 residues. Germline CDR1 and CDR2: SGDLS and YYNGEE. Trimming removed 4 bases from V and 6 bases from J; junction bases left unmatched: 6. The library was built from about 0.4 ug RNA with molecular barcoded adaptors for alpha/delta and beta/gamma chains. MiXCR, run by TCRdb on the reads, gives a single entry per CDR3 protein. Of approximately 20,000 distinct CDR3 sequences listed, approximately 20% were seen once; the top ten hold around 24%. The data derive from a study of read filtering for tumor transcriptome and immune sequencing. Across the study: Whole-transcriptome libraries were prepared after DNase treatment.

Material for sequencing was a population of CD138-negative cells sorted from bone marrow. This chain uses TRBV9 with TRBJ2-2, with TRBD1 matching over 7 bases. The receptor comes from a donor over 35 with multiple myeloma. CDR3 region: CASSKGQGAGELFF. The CDR3 DNA follows: TGTGCCAGCAGCAAAGGGCAGGGGGCCGGGGAGCTGTTTTTT.